The source of this T cell receptor beta chain is a study of beta chain features in type 1 diabetes. The isolated RNA, all of it, was reverse transcribed, so expressed TCRB transcripts were what got sequenced. Repertoires were generated with immunoSEQ multiplex PCR, while TCRdb's copy carries only in-frame clones and drops some. The data hold 150,000 to 200,000 clones, with approximately 10% observed a single time. Notes on this clone: Its antigen remains unknown.

The V gene's germline CDR1 is MDHEN and CDR2 SYDVKM. V shed 7 bases and J 2 bases; nucleotides not matched to a gene: 1. The CDR3 sequence is 12 residues long. Findings and limits, study-wide: Patients showed naive, central memory and Treg TCRB repertoires that appeared more similar than those of healthy donors. Shorter TCRB CDR3s, moderately but significantly so, marked every one of the four CD4+ subsets in Type 1 diabetes patients.

The receptor comes from a woman aged 25-40 years with type 1 diabetes. Input material: central memory CD4+ T cells from blood. The gene calls are TRBV28 and TRBJ2-7, with TRBD2 identical over 8 bases. In DNA form, the CDR3 reads TGTGCCAGCAATAGCGGGACCTACGAGCAGTACTTC. Its translation: CASNSGTYEQYF.